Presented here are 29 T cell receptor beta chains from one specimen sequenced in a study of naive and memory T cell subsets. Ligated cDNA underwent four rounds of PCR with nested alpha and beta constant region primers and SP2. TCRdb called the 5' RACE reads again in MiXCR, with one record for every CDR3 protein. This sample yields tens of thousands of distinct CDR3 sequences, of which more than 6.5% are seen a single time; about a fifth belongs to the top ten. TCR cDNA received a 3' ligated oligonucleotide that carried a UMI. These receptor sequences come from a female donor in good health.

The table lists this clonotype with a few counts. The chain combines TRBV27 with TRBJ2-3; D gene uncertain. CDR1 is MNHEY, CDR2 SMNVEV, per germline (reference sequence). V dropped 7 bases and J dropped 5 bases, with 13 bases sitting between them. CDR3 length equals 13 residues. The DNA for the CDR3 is TGTGCCAGCACCACCACCGGAAAAGATACGCAGTATTTT. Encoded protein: CASTTTGKDTQYF.

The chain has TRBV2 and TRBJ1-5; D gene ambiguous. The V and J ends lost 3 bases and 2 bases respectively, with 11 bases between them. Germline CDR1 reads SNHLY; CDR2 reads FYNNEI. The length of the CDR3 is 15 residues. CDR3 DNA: TGTGCCAGCAGTGACGTGGGCGGGGGCAATCAGCCCCAGCATTTT. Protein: CASSDVGGGNQPQHF.

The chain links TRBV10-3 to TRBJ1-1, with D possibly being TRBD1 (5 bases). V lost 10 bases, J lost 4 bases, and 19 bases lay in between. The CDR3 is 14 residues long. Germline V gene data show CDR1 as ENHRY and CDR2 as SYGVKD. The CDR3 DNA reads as TGTGCCACCACCAGGCGCGGGGGGAGCACTGAAGCTTTCTTT. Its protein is CATTRRGGSTEAFF.

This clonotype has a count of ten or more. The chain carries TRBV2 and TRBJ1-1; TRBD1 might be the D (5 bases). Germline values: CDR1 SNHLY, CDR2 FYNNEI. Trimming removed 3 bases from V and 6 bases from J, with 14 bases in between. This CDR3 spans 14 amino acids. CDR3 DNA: TGTGCCAGCAGTGAGGAGCAGTGGGGACCTGAAGCTTTCTTT. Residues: CASSEEQWGPEAFF. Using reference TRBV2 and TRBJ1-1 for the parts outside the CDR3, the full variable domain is EPEVTQTPSHQVTQMGQEVILRCVPISNHLYFYWYRQILGQKVEFLVSFYNNEISEKSEIFDDQFSVERPDGSNFTLKIRSTKLEDSAMYFCASSEEQWGPEAFFGQGTRLTVV.

The CDR3 here is CASTGNTEAFF. CDR3 DNA sequence: TGTGCCAGTACGGGAAACACTGAAGCTTTCTTT. The chain joins TRBV25-1 to TRBJ1-1; D is unresolved. V lost 9 bases to trimming and J lost 2 bases, with 7 bases between them. Germline CDR1 reads MGHDK; CDR2 reads SYGVNS. The CDR3 totals 11 residues.

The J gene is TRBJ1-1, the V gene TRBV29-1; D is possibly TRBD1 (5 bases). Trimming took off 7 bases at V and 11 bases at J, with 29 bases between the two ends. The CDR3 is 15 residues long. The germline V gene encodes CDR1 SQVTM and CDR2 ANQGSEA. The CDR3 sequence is CSAVWGGGGYSVAFF. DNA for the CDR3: TGCAGCGCCGTATGGGGGGGTGGGGGTTATAGTGTCGCTTTCTTT.

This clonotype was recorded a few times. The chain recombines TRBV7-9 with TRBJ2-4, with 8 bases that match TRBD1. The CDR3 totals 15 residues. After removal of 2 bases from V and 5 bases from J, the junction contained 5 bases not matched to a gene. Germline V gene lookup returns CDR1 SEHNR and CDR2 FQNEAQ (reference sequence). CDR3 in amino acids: CASSLPGGSQNIQYF. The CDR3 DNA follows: TGTGCCAGCAGCTTACCAGGGGGCAGTCAAAACATTCAGTACTTC.

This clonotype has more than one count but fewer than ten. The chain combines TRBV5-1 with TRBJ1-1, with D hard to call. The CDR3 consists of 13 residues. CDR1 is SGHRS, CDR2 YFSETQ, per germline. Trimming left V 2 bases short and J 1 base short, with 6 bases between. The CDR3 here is CASSFAGNTEAFF. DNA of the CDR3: TGCGCCAGCAGCTTCGCAGGGAACACTGAAGCTTTCTTT.

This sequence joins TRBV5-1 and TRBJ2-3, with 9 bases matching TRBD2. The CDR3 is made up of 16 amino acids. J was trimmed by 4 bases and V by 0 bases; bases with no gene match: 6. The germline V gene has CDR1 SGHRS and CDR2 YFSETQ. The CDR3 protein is CASSLEAGGVADTQYF. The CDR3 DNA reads TGCGCCAGCAGCTTGGAGGCGGGGGGGGTTGCAGATACGCAGTATTTT. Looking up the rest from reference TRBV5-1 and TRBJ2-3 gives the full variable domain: KAGVTQTPRYLIKTRGQQVTLSCSPISGHRSVSWYQQTPGQGLQFLFEYFSETQRNKGNFPGRFSGRQFSNSRSEMNVSTLELGDSALYLCASSLEAGGVADTQYFGPGTRLTVL.

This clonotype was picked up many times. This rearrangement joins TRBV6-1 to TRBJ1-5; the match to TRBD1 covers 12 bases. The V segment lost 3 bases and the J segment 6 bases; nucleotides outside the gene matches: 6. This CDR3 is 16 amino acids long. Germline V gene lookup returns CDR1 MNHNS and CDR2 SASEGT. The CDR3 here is CASSDRGQGAIQPQHF. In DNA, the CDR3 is TGTGCCAGCAGTGATCGGGGACAGGGGGCGATTCAGCCCCAGCATTTT.

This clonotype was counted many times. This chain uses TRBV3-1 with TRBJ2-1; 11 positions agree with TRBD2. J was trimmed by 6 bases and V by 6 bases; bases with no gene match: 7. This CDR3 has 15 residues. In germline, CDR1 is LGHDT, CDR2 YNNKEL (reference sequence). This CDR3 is CASRRTSGGTNEQFF. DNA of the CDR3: TGTGCCAGCAGACGAACTAGCGGGGGAACCAATGAGCAGTTCTTC.

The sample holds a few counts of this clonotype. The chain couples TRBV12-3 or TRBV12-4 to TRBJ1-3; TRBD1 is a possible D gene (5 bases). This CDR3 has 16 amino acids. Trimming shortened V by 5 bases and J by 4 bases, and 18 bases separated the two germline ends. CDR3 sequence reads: CASSPQTAVLGNTIYF. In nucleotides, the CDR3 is TGTGCCAGCAGTCCCCAGACAGCCGTTCTCGGAAACACCATATATTTT.

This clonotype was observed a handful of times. The DNA for the CDR3 is TGCGCCAGCAGAGCGACTTGGAGCCAAGAGACCCAGTACTTC. It is translated as CASRATWSQETQYF. The chain has TRBV5-1 and TRBJ2-5; the D is unclear. The CDR3 is 14 residues long. Looked up from germline, CDR1 is SGHRS and CDR2 is YFSETQ. V was trimmed by 5 bases and J by 1 base, leaving 12 bases between them.

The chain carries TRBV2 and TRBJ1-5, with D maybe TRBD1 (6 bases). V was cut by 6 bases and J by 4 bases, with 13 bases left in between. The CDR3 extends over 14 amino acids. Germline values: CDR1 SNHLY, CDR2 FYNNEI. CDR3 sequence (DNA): TGTGCCAGCAGCGCCGGGACAACGAATCAGCCCCAGCATTTT. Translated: CASSAGTTNQPQHF.

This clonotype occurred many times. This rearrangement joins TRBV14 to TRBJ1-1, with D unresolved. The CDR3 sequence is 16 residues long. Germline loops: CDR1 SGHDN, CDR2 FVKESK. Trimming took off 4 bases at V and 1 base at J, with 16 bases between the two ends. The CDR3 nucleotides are TGTGCCAGCAGCCTCGGCCGTGGGTGGTCGAACACTGAAGCTTTCTTT. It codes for CASSLGRGWSNTEAFF. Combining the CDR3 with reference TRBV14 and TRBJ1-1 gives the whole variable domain EAGVTQFPSHSVIEKGQTVTLRCDPISGHDNLYWYRRVMGKEIKFLLHFVKESKQDESGMPNNRFLAERTGGTYSTLKVQPAELEDSGVYFCASSLGRGWSNTEAFFGQGTRLTVV.

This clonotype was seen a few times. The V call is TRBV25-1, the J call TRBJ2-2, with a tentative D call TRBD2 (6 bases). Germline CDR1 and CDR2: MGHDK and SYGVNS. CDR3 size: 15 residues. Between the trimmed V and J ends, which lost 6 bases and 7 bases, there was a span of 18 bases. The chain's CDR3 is CASSMSASGFGELFF. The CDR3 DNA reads TGTGCCAGCAGCATGTCCGCCAGCGGGTTCGGGGAGCTGTTTTTT.

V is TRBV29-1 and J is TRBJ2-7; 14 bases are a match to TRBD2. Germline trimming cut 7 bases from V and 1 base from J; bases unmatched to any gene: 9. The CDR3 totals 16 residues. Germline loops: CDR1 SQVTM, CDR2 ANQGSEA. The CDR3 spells CSASGTSGSWSYEQYF. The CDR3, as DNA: TGCAGCGCCTCCGGGACTAGCGGGAGTTGGTCCTACGAGCAGTACTTC.

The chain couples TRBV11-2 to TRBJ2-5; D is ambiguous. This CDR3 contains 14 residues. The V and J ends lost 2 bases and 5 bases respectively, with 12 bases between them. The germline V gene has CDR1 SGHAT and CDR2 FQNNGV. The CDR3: CASSLTYALETQYF. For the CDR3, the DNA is TGTGCCAGCAGCTTAACATATGCTTTGGAGACCCAGTACTTC.

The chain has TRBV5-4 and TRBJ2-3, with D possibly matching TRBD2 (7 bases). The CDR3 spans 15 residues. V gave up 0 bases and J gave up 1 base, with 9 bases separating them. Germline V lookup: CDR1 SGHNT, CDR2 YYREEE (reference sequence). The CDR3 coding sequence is TGTGCCAGCAGCTTGGGCGGGGGCCGCACAGATACGCAGTATTTT. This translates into CASSLGGGRTDTQYF.

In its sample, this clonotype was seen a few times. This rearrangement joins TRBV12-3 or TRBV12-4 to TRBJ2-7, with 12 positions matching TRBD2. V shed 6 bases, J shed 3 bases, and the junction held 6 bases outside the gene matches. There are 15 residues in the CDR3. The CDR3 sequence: CASSQTSGGFYEQYF. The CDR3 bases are TGTGCCAGCAGCCAAACTAGCGGGGGGTTCTACGAGCAGTACTTC.

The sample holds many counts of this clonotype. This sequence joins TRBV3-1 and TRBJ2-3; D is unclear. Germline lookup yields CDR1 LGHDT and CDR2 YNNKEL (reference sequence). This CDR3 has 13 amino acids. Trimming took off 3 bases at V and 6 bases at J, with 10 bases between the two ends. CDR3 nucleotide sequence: TGTGCCAGCAGCCAGAACCCTATGGATACGCAGTATTTT. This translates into CASSQNPMDTQYF.

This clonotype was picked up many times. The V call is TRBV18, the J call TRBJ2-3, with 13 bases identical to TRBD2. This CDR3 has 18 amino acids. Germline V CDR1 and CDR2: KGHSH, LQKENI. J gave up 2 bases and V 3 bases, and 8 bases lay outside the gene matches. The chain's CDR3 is CASSPKTSGGPFTDTQYF. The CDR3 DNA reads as TGTGCCAGCTCACCGAAGACTAGCGGGGGGCCCTTCACAGATACGCAGTATTTT.

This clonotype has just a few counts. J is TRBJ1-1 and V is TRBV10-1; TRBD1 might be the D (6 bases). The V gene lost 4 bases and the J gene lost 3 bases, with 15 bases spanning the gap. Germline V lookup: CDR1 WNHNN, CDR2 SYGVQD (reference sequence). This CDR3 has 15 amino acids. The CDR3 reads CASSGSGALDTEAFF. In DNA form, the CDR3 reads TGCGCCAGCAGTGGATCAGGGGCGTTAGACACTGAAGCTTTCTTT.

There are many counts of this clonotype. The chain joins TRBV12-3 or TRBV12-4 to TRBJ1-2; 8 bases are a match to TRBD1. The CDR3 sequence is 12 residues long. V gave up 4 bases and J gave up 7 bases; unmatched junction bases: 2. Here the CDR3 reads CASSSGGGGYTF. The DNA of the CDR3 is TGTGCCAGCAGTTCAGGGGGCGGTGGCTACACCTTC.

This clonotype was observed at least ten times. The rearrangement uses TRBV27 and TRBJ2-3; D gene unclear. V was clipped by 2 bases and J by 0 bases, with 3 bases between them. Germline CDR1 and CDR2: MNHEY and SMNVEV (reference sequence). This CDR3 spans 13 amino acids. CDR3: CASSLPSTDTQYF. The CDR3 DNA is TGTGCCAGCAGTTTACCCAGCACAGATACGCAGTATTTT.

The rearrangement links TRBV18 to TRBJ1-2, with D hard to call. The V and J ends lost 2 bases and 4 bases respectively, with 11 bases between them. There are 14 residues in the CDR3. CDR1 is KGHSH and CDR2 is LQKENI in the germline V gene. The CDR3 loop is CASSPMGRTYGYTF. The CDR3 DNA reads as TGTGCCAGCTCACCAATGGGGAGAACCTATGGCTACACCTTC. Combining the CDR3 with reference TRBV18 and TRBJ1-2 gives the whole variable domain NAGVMQNPRHLVRRRGQEARLRCSPMKGHSHVYWYRQLPEEGLKFMVYLQKENIIDESGMPKERFSAEFPKEGPSILRIQQVVRGDSAAYFCASSPMGRTYGYTFGSGTRLTVV.

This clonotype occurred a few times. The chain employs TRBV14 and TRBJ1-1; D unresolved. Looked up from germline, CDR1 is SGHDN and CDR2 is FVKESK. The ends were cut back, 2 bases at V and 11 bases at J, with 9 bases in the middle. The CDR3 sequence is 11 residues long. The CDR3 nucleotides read TGTGCCAGCAGCCAAACCTGGGAGGCTTTCTTT. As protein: CASSQTWEAFF.

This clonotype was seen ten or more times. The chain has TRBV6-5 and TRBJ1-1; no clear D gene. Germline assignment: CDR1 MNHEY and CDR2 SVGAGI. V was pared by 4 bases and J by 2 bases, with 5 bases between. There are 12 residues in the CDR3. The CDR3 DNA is TGTGCCAGCAGTTCAGATAACACTGAAGCTTTCTTT. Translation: CASSSDNTEAFF.

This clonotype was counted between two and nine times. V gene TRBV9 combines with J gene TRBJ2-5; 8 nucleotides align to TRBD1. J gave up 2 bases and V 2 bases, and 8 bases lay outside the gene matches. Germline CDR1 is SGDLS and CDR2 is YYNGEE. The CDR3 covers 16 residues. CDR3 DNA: TGTGCCAGCAGCGTTAAGACAGGGGCGGGGCAAGAGACCCAGTACTTC. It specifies CASSVKTGAGQETQYF.